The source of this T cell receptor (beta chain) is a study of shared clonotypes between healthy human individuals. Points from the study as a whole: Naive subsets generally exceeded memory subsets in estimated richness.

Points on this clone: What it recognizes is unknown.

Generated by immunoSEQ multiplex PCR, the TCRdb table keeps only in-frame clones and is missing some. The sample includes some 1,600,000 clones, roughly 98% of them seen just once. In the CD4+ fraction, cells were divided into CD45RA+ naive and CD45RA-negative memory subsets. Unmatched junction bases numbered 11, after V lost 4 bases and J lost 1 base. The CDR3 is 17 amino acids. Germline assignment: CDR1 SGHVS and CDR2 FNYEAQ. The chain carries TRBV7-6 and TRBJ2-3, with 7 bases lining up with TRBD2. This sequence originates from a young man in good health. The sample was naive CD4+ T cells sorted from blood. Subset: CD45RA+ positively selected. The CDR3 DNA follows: TGTGCCAGCAGCTCTGAAAAAGCGGGACGGGGCACAGATACGCAGTATTTT. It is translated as CASSSEKAGRGTDTQYF.